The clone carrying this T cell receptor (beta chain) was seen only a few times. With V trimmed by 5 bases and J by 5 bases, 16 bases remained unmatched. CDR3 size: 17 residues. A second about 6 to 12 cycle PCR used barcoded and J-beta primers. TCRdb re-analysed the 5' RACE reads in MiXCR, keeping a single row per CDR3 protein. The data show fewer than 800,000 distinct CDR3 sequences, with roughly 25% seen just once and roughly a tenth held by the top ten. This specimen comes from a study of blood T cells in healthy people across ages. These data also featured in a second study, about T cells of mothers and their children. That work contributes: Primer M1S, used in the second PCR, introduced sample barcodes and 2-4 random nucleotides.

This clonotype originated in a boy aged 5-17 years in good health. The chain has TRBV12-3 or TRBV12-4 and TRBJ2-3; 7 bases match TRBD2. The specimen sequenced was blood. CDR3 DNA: TGTGCCAGCAGTCTCTTTGTAGCGGGTTCGGAGGAAGATACGCAGTATTTT. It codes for CASSLFVAGSEEDTQYF.